Below, one TCR beta chain is given with its context. Its target is unknown. This entry is derived from a study of OX40 agonist ivuxolimab in advanced cancers. Study-level information: The patients' treatment was ivuxolimab, an agonistic anti-OX40 (CD134) antibody. Findings and caveats of the study: Average numbers of expanded clones were greater in CD8+ T cells than in CD4+. CD4+ and CD8+ T cells in blood underwent clonal expansion by week 6 at 0.1 to 3.0 mg/kg.

The data were produced by immunoSEQ multiplex PCR, yet TCRdb's version contains in-frame clones alone and is incomplete. The table lists tens of thousands of clones, around 89% of them singletons. Sampling of blood occurred at baseline, cycle 4 day 1, and cycle 7 day 1. The sequence was obtained from an adult with an advanced solid tumor such as melanoma, head and neck, liver or kidney cancer. The sequencing here drew on CD4+ or CD8+ T cells sorted from blood, taken in a trial of the OX40 agonist ivuxolimab.

CDR3 sequence: CASSLKIWTESSTDTQYF. The CDR3, as DNA: TGCGCCAGCAGCTTGAAGATTTGGACTGAATCTAGCACAGATACGCAGTATTTT. The chain uses TRBV5-1 and TRBJ2-3; possibly TRBD2 for D (5 bases). V was pared by 1 base and J by 0 bases, with 18 bases between. From germline, CDR1 is SGHRS and CDR2 YFSETQ. This CDR3 spans 18 amino acids.